Following are 13 T cell receptor beta chains from one sample sequenced in a study of blood T cell repertoires in COVID-19. The repertoire was sequenced with immunoSEQ multiplex PCR; TCRdb's copy has only in-frame clones and lacks some. Found here are about 210,000 clones, around four fifths of them singletons; the top ten hold roughly 2.7%. Material: peripheral blood. These receptor sequences come from a woman in her 40s with active or convalescent COVID-19.

The chain has TRBV5-5 and TRBJ2-1, with TRBD2 matching over 8 bases. V trimming: 0 bases; J trimming: 8 bases; junction bases outside the gene matches: 4. CDR3 length: 14 residues. Germline V lookup: CDR1 SGHKS, CDR2 YYEKEE (reference sequence). For the CDR3, the DNA is TGTGCCAGCAGCTTGGTAGCGGGAAGATATGAGCAGTTCTTC. Translation gives CASSLVAGRYEQFF.

This clone came up once. The rearrangement links TRBV6-6 to TRBJ1-4; D unclear. The germline gives CDR1 MNHNY, CDR2 SVGAGI (reference sequence). CDR3 length: 14 residues. The ends were cut back, 4 bases at V and 7 bases at J, with 13 bases in the middle. CDR3 sequence: CASSSPRGTEKLFF. The CDR3 DNA follows: TGTGCCAGCAGTTCCCCCCGGGGAACTGAAAAACTGTTTTTT.

This clone was detected only once. The rearrangement joins TRBV4-3 to TRBJ2-2, with a tentative D call TRBD2 (5 bases). With 0 bases removed from V and 7 bases from J, the gap between germline ends came to 15 bases. The length of the CDR3 is 16 residues. The germline V gene encodes CDR1 LGHNA and CDR2 YSLEER. The CDR3 nucleotides are TGCGCCAGCAGCCAAGAGTTGTCAGGAAGCGGCGGGGAGCTGTTTTTT. It encodes CASSQELSGSGGELFF.

The chain is built from TRBV30 and TRBJ2-5; the D gene is possibly TRBD2 (6 bases). From germline, CDR1 is GTSNPN and CDR2 SVGIG (reference sequence). V gave up 2 bases and J gave up 4 bases, with 17 bases separating them. The CDR3 runs 15 residues. DNA of the CDR3: TGTGCCTGGAGTTCCCCCGGGACTTTGGGAGAGACCCAGTACTTC. This encodes CAWSSPGTLGETQYF.

V is TRBV5-1 and J is TRBJ2-1; D is perhaps TRBD2 (6 bases). Germline V gene lookup returns CDR1 SGHRS and CDR2 YFSETQ. Trimming removed 4 bases from V and 5 bases from J, with 19 bases in between. CDR3 length: 16 residues. CDR3 sequence reads: CASSLATRPRDNEQFF. The CDR3 DNA sequence: TGCGCCAGCAGCCTTGCGACTAGACCCCGAGACAATGAGCAGTTCTTC.

The V and J genes are TRBV4-3 and TRBJ2-7; a weak D match, TRBD1 (6 bases). Germline V lookup: CDR1 LGHNA, CDR2 YSLEER. The V end lost 0 bases, the J end lost 4 bases, and 10 bases lay between the germline ends. This CDR3 region has 14 residues. For the CDR3, the DNA is TGCGCCAGCAGCCAAGAACCCGGACAGTACGAGCAGTACTTC. Protein sequence: CASSQEPGQYEQYF.

The DNA of the CDR3 is TGTGCCAGCAGCGGAGACTATGGGGATCAGTACTTC. This gives the protein CASSGDYGDQYF. This chain joins TRBV9 and TRBJ2-7, with a tentative D call TRBD2 (5 bases). The germline gives CDR1 SGDLS, CDR2 YYNGEE. This CDR3 spans 12 amino acids. V lost 3 bases and J 10 bases, leaving 14 bases between the germline ends.

The chain uses TRBV20-1 and TRBJ1-1; a weak D match, TRBD1 (5 bases). Trimming removed 3 bases from V and 6 bases from J, with 11 bases in between. The CDR3 length is 12 residues. Germline CDR1 reads DFQATT; CDR2 reads SNEGSKA (reference sequence). The CDR3 DNA follows: TGCAGTGCTAGTGGCCCGGGGGCTGAAGCTTTCTTT. The encoded protein is CSASGPGAEAFF.

The V and J genes are TRBV5-8 and TRBJ2-2; 12 bases match TRBD1. Germline assignment: CDR1 SGHTS and CDR2 YDEGEE. There are 17 residues in the CDR3. The trim removed 4 bases at V and 3 bases at J, leaving 7 bases unmatched. The CDR3 sequence is CASSPTGTGGYTGELFF. The DNA for the CDR3 is TGTGCCAGCAGCCCAACCGGGACAGGGGGCTACACCGGGGAGCTGTTTTTT.

This clone showed up just once. The V call is TRBV7-2, the J call TRBJ2-1; 9 bases line up with TRBD2. Germline V CDR1 and CDR2: SGHTA, FQGNSA. The CDR3 extends over 14 amino acids. The V segment lost 3 bases and the J segment 9 bases; nucleotides outside the gene matches: 6. The CDR3 loop is CASSFLYSGSEQFF. The CDR3 bases are TGTGCCAGCAGCTTCCTTTATAGCGGGAGTGAGCAGTTCTTC.

This clone has more than one count but fewer than ten. The chain has TRBV29-1 and TRBJ2-5; 10 bases map to TRBD2. CDR3 size: 14 residues. With 5 bases clipped from V and 6 bases from J, the junction kept 9 bases outside the gene matches. Germline V gene lookup returns CDR1 SQVTM and CDR2 ANQGSEA. The CDR3 DNA sequence: TGCAGCGTTTCAGCGGGAGGGCCTTCCAAGACCCAGTACTTC. Protein: CSVSAGGPSKTQYF.

CDR3 bases: TGTGCCAGCAGTGACTCGCGGGGGGGCGCCTACAATGAGCAGTTCTTC. Its translation is CASSDSRGGAYNEQFF. This chain uses TRBV25-1 with TRBJ2-1; 9 positions match TRBD2. The V and J ends lost 3 bases and 2 bases, in that order; junction bases with no gene match: 5. CDR1 MGHDK and CDR2 SYGVNS come from the germline V gene. The CDR3 is 16 amino acids.

J is TRBJ1-5 and V is TRBV5-8; D may be TRBD1 (5 bases). Trimming took off 2 bases at V and 1 base at J, with 19 bases between the two ends. The CDR3 consists of 18 residues. Germline lookup yields CDR1 SGHTS and CDR2 YDEGEE. The CDR3 nucleotides read TGTGCCAGCAGCTTCCATGGCAGGGCCTTTGCGAGCAATCAGCCCCAGCATTTT. It translates to CASSFHGRAFASNQPQHF. Full variable domain (remainder filled in from reference TRBV5-8 and TRBJ1-5): EAGVTQSPTHLIKTRGQQATLRCSPISGHTSVYWYQQALGLGLQFLLWYDEGEERNRGNFPPRFSGRQFPNYSSELNVNALELEDSALYLCASSFHGRAFASNQPQHFGDGTRLSIL.